This TCR beta chain was recovered during a study of post-analysis software for immune sequencing data. Study-wide points: There was significantly lower normalized Chao1 diversity in multiple sclerosis patients than in controls. Patients showed TRBV5-6, TRBV5-1 and TRBV20-1 among a few TRBV segments more frequent than in controls.

Trimming shortened V by 7 bases and J by 10 bases, and 14 bases separated the two germline ends. This CDR3 is built from 12 residues. Germline assignment: CDR1 PRHDT and CDR2 FYEKMQ (reference sequence). Libraries were made from TCR beta cDNA, and they carried unique molecular identifiers. T cells numbering roughly 0.95 to 10 million yielded around 500,000 cDNA molecules. Via MiXCR, TCRdb re-called the PCR reads, giving one row per CDR3 protein. This table holds 250,000 to 300,000 distinct CDR3 sequences, 36% found once. Remarks on this clonotype: The antigen is unknown.

The V call is TRBV13, the J call TRBJ2-1, with unresolved D. The sequencing sample was made of blood. The sequence derives from a girl between 10 and 17 years old with multiple sclerosis. CDR3 sequence: CASKLGSYEQFF. Here the CDR3 DNA reads TGTGCCAGCAAGCTCGGTTCCTACGAGCAGTTCTTC. The full variable domain, with the rest looked up from reference TRBV13 and TRBJ2-1, is AAGVIQSPRHLIKEKRETATLKCYPIPRHDTVYWYQQGPGQDPQFLISFYEKMQSDKGSIPDRFSAQQFSDYHSELNMSSLELGDSALYFCASKLGSYEQFFGPGTRLTVL.